This is a list of T cell receptor beta chains from one sample in a study of tumor-infiltrating lymphocytes in primary liver carcinoma. TCRdb ran MiXCR on the multiplex PCR reads and lists one entry per CDR3 protein. The table has some 20,000 distinct CDR3 sequences, almost 80% seen once. Input material: liver tumor tissue from sampling region 4. The receptors were sampled from a woman aged 30 to 39 with primary liver carcinoma and hepatitis B virus infection. The CDR3 runs from the conserved cysteine through the conserved F or W. The D gene is left open where the match is weak. Clone size is shown for a subset of rows, as once, few, many or a class of expanded clone.

D,size,J,V,DNA,CDR3
-,-,TRBJ2-1,TRBV29-1,TGTTGCGCCACGACAGGAGTAAGTTCCAATGAGCAGTTCTTC,CCATTGVSSNEQFF
TRBD1,-,TRBJ1-1,TRBV11-2,TGTGCCAGCAGCGCTCAGGGCAGGGGGCGCAGGAGGTGGAGTAACACTGAGGCTTTCTTT,CASSAQGRGRRRWSNTEAFF
-,-,TRBJ2-1,TRBV4-3,TGCGCCAGCAGCCATCCCCAGCAAAACAATGAGCAGTTCTTC,CASSHPQQNNEQFF
-,-,TRBJ2-3,TRBV28,TGTGCCAGCAGTTTCAACAGCGCTGACACGCGGTATTTT,CASSFNSADTRYF
-,-,TRBJ1-2,TRBV4-3,TGCGCCAGGAGCGCTGAGTCGGGGATCTATGGATACACCTTC,CARSAESGIYGYTF
TRBD1,-,TRBJ1-1,TRBV11-2,TGTGCCAGCAGCACTCGGGTCAGGGGGCGCAAGAGGTGGAGTAACAATGAAGCTTTCTTT,CASSTRVRGRKRWSNNEAFF
-,-,TRBJ1-2,TRBV4-3,TGCGCCAGCGGCACTGAGTTGGAGATCTATGGCTACACCTTT,CASGTELEIYGYTF
-,many,TRBJ2-7,TRBV11-2,TGTGTCAGCAGCTTAACCGACGGAGCCTACGAGCAGTACTTC,CVSSLTDGAYEQYF
-,-,TRBJ2-1,TRBV4-3,TGCGCCAGAAGCCAAGATGCGGGAAGCTCCTACGATGATCAGTTCTTC,CARSQDAGSSYDDQFF
TRBD2,-,TRBJ2-1,TRBV20-1,TGCAGTGCTAGAGGCTCCCGGGGGACTAGCAGGAGCTACGAGCAGTTCTTC,CSARGSRGTSRSYEQFF
TRBD1,-,TRBJ2-3,TRBV4-1,TGCTCCAACAGCCAAGTCGGGACAGGTAACACAGATACGCAGTATTTT,CSNSQVGTGNTDTQYF
-,-,TRBJ1-6,TRBV6-5,TGTGCCAGCAATAAACAGTCTCCCATATATAATTCACCCCCCCACTTT,CASNKQSPIYNSPPHF
TRBD2,-,TRBJ2-3,TRBV7-9,TGTGCCAGCAGCCTATTATTAGCGGGAGCCAAAGATACGCACTATTTT,CASSLLLAGAKDTHYF
-,-,TRBJ2-3,TRBV11-2,TGTGCCAGTAGCCGCACGCGACAGGGAAGGGGAGGTACGCAATATTTT,CASSRTRQGRGGTQYF
-,-,TRBJ2-1,TRBV29-1,TGCAGCGCCGTGATAGGAGTAAGTTCCAATGAGCAACTCTTC,CSAVIGVSSNEQLF
TRBD2,-,TRBJ2-1,TRBV11-2,TGTGCCAGCAGCTTAGTCCAGCGGGGGGGAAATGTGGAGTTCTTC,CASSLVQRGGNVEFF
-,-,TRBJ2-2,TRBV6-1,TGTGTCACCAGTGAAACCCTTCCCGGGGGCGCCGCGAACACCAGGGAGCTGTTTTTT,CVTSETLPGGAANTRELFF
-,-,TRBJ2-3,TRBV29-1,TGCAGCCCCCTCTTAGAAAGCGTTGCAGATACGCAATATTTT,CSPLLESVADTQYF
TRBD1,few,TRBJ2-1,TRBV11-2,TGTGCCAGCAGCTTAGGCCTGGACAGGGAGCAGTTCTTC,CASSLGLDREQFF
-,-,TRBJ2-3,TRBV11-3,TGTGCCAGCAGCTTAGATGGGCCCACAGGTACTCAGTATTTC,CASSLDGPTGTQYF
-,-,TRBJ2-7,TRBV5-5,TGTACCAGCAACTTCGAACAGACTATCTACGAGCAATACTTC,CTSNFEQTIYEQYF
-,-,TRBJ2-1,TRBV24-1,TGTGCCACCAGGAGAAAGGACAGCACCTACAATGAACAGTTCTTC,CATRRKDSTYNEQFF
TRBD2,few,TRBJ2-1,TRBV6-2/TRBV6-3,TGTGCCAGCAGTTACTCTGCTGGCGGGAGCTTCATTTACAATGAGCAGTTCTTC,CASSYSAGGSFIYNEQFF
TRBD1,many,TRBJ2-5,TRBV11-2,TGTGCCAGCAGCCCCCCTGGACAGGGAGTTGGGAAAGAGACCCAGTACTTC,CASSPPGQGVGKETQYF
TRBD1,many,TRBJ1-2,TRBV20-1,TGCAGTGCTAGCCCAACAGGGGGCTTGATTATCGATGGCTACACCTTC,CSASPTGGLIIDGYTF
-,once,TRBJ2-1,TRBV29-1,TGCAGCGTTGACGGGACTGAAGCCAATAAGCAGTTCTTC,CSVDGTEANKQFF
-,-,TRBJ2-1,TRBV28,TGTGCCAGCAGTCCCCACTGGGGAAGTGAGAATGAGCGGTTCTTC,CASSPHWGSENERFF
TRBD1,once,TRBJ2-3,TRBV11-2,TGTGACAGCAGCCGGATGAGACAGGGAAGGGGAGATACGCAGTATTTT,CDSSRMRQGRGDTQYF
TRBD1,-,TRBJ1-1,TRBV11-2,TGTGCCAGCAGCGCTAGGGACAGGTGGCGCAAGAGGCGGAGTAGCACTGAAGCTTTCTTT,CASSARDRWRKRRSSTEAFF
-,-,TRBJ1-3,TRBV11-2,TGTGCCAGCAGTCTATACAGGGAGATTGGAAACACCATATATTTT,CASSLYREIGNTIYF
-,few,TRBJ2-3,TRBV4-1,TGCACCAGCAGCCAATTAGGCATGGTAGCTGAAGACTCGGATACCCAGTATTTT,CTSSQLGMVAEDSDTQYF
TRBD2,-,TRBJ2-5,TRBV10-3,TGTGCCATCAGTGAGGGAGCGGGAGAGGACCTCCAAGAGACCCAGTACTTC,CAISEGAGEDLQETQYF
-,few,TRBJ2-6,TRBV6-5,TGTGCCAGCAGTCGGGACTTTGGGGCCAACGTCCTGACCTTC,CASSRDFGANVLTF
-,-,TRBJ2-3,TRBV29-1,TGCAGCCCCAGCTCAGAAAGCGTTGCCGATACGCGGTATTTT,CSPSSESVADTRYF
-,many,TRBJ2-1,TRBV20-1,TGCAGTGTTGGAGTACCCTCGAACAATGAGCAGTTCTTC,CSVGVPSNNEQFF
-,-,TRBJ2-1,TRBV11-2,TGTGCCAGCAGCTTAGTGGTGGGAGCTGAGCGGTTCTTC,CASSLVVGAERFF
-,-,TRBJ2-1,TRBV5-1,TGTGCCAGCAGCCCTCTGGACATCAGCTCCTACAATGAGCGGTTCTTC,CASSPLDISSYNERFF
-,few,TRBJ2-1,TRBV4-3,TGCGCCAGCAGTCAAGATGCGGGAAGCTCCTACAATGAGCAACTCTTC,CASSQDAGSSYNEQLF
-,hyperexpanded,TRBJ2-1,TRBV29-1,TGCAGCGCCCTAAGGGACTACAATGAGCAGTTCTTC,CSALRDYNEQFF
-,-,TRBJ2-1,TRBV29-1,TGCAGCGTTGACGGGTCTACAGATAATGAGCAGTTCTTC,CSVDGSTDNEQFF
-,-,TRBJ2-2,TRBV6-5,TGTGCTAGCAGTCCGCGGACAGAGTTCACCGTGGAGCTGTCTTTT,CASSPRTEFTVELSF
-,-,TRBJ2-3,TRBV4-1,TGCGCCAGCAGCCATCTAGGCATGGTAGCTGAAGACTCGTATACCCAGTATTTT,CASSHLGMVAEDSYTQYF
-,-,TRBJ2-7,TRBV5-5,TGTGCCAGCAGCTTCGATCCGACTATCTACGAGGAGTACTTC,CASSFDPTIYEEYF
TRBD2,once,TRBJ2-3,TRBV11-2,TGTGCCAGCAGACTAGCGGGACAGTTCACAGATACTCAGAATTTT,CASRLAGQFTDTQNF
-,once,TRBJ2-2,TRBV21-1,TGTGCCAGCAGCAAGAAGGGCAGGGCCCGCACTGGGGAGCTGTTTTTT,CASSKKGRARTGELFF
-,-,TRBJ1-6,TRBV28,TGTGCCAGCAGTGGACTATCCGGAGCTACAACCTTCCACTTT,CASSGLSGATTFHF
-,-,TRBJ2-2,TRBV11-2,TGTGCCAGCAGCTTAGTGCGTTACGGGGAGCTGTTTTTT,CASSLVRYGELFF
TRBD1,once,TRBJ2-3,TRBV11-2,TGTGCCAAAAGACTACCGGGACAGTTTACAGATACGCAGTATTTT,CAKRLPGQFTDTQYF
-,medium-sized,TRBJ2-5,TRBV7-9,TGTGCCAGCAGCTTATCGGGCGGCCAAGAGACCCAGTACTTC,CASSLSGGQETQYF